This T cell receptor beta chain was sequenced in a study of blood T cell repertoires in COVID-19. As for the study in general: Collection of acute and convalescent COVID-19 samples took place in the United States, Italy and Spain. T cells, B-cell-depleted T cells, or PBMCs provided the cDNA or gDNA that served as material.

This clone has just one count. Per the original methods: For nucleated cells, counts were estimated from reference gene primer amplification. Only in-frame clones appear in the TCRdb table, and some are missing; sequencing was by immunoSEQ multiplex PCR. The DNA was the basis for D and trimming; V, J and clone size are from that table. The sample yields around 250,000 clones, approximately 82% seen once. The material sequenced was peripheral blood. This TCR came from a man of 80 years or more with acute or convalescent COVID-19.

The CDR3 loop is CASSGPTGAMTYSNQPQHF. In DNA, the CDR3 is TGTGCCAGCAGTGGCCCCACAGGGGCGATGACTTATAGCAATCAGCCCCAGCATTTT. V usage is TRBV6-1 and J usage is TRBJ1-5; TRBD1 matches at 7 bases. The junction had 15 bases not matched to a gene; V was cut back by 4 bases and J by 0 bases. The germline CDR1 and CDR2 sequences are MNHNS and SASEGT. The CDR3 extends over 19 amino acids.